A selection of T cell receptor beta chains follows, all from one sample in a study of a mutant IDH1 vaccine in newly diagnosed glioma. Produced via immunoSEQ multiplex PCR; TCRdb's table is partial and in-frame only. The repertoire consists of 45,000 or so clones, with approximately 90% occurring once and the leading ten covering 5.7%. For these TCRs, the target antigens are not known. The source material was PBMCs, sampled from a glioma patient whose treatment included an IDH1 peptide vaccine. These receptors all stem from a woman aged 40 to 55 with glioma. Both conserved end residues are part of each CDR3. A D gene is named only where the DNA matches it firmly. The size entry is marked missing in some rows and otherwise reads once, few, many or a size class.

CDR3aa	CDR3nt	d_gene	abundance	j_gene	v_gene
CASGQGLNTEAFF	TGCGCCAGCGGACAGGGTTTGAACACTGAAGCTTTCTTT	TRBD1	once	TRBJ1-1	TRBV5-1
CASSPGTTYEQYF	TGTGCCAGCAGTCCCGGGACAACCTACGAGCAGTACTTC	-	once	TRBJ2-7	TRBV6-5
CASSHGQGAYEQYF	TGCGCCAGCAGCCATGGACAGGGGGCCTACGAGCAGTACTTC	TRBD1	-	TRBJ2-7	TRBV5-1
CASSQGTGLTMEAQYF	TGCGCCAGCAGCCAAGGAACAGGGCTCACCATGGAGGCCCAGTACTTC	-	-	TRBJ2-5	TRBV4-1
CASSYKDTQYF	TGTGCCAGCAGTTATAAGGATACGCAGTATTTT	-	-	TRBJ2-3	TRBV6-5
CASPGTGQNYQETQYF	TGTGCCAGCCCAGGCACGGGACAGAATTACCAAGAGACCCAGTACTTC	TRBD1	-	TRBJ2-5	TRBV6-4
CASSRLAGKGSYEQYF	TGCGCCAGCAGCCGGCTTGCAGGGAAGGGTTCCTACGAGCAGTACTTC	-	-	TRBJ2-7	TRBV4-1
CASSLTGGPGDTQYF	TGTGCCAGCAGCTTAACTGGGGGGCCGGGGGATACGCAGTATTTT	-	medium-sized	TRBJ2-3	TRBV7-3
CASSLGQGVTEAFF	TGTGCCAGCAGCTTAGGGCAGGGGGTCACTGAAGCTTTCTTT	TRBD1	-	TRBJ1-1	TRBV7-6
CAISDGGAGAAKNIQYF	TGTGCCATCAGTGATGGGGGAGCGGGAGCGGCCAAAAACATTCAGTACTTC	TRBD2	-	TRBJ2-4	TRBV10-3
CASSQGQGSISYTF	TGTGCCAGCTCTCAGGGACAGGGGTCAATAAGCTACACCTTC	TRBD1	-	TRBJ1-2	TRBV18
CATSRERVREQFF	TGTGCCACCAGCAGAGAGAGGGTCAGGGAGCAGTTCTTC	-	-	TRBJ2-1	TRBV15
CASSERGGYEQFF	TGTGCCAGCAGCGAACGGGGGGGGTATGAGCAGTTCTTC	TRBD2	few	TRBJ2-1	TRBV9
CASSQDSRGGSANEKLFF	TGCGCCAGCAGCCAAGACAGCAGGGGGGGGTCGGCTAATGAAAAACTGTTTTTT	TRBD1	-	TRBJ1-4	TRBV4-3
CASSHDFGDSYNSPLHF	TGCGCCAGCAGCCATGATTTTGGGGACTCCTATAATTCACCCCTCCACTTT	-	once	TRBJ1-6	TRBV4-3
CASSQALRGQLAKNIQYF	TGTGCCAGCAGCCAGGCCCTACGCGGACAGCTAGCCAAAAACATTCAGTACTTC	-	-	TRBJ2-4	TRBV4-2
CASSFKLEDTEAFF	TGTGCCAGCAGCTTTAAATTGGAGGACACTGAAGCTTTCTTT	-	once	TRBJ1-1	TRBV7-8
CSANSGDTIYF	TGCAGTGCTAACAGTGGAGACACCATATATTTT	-	-	TRBJ1-3	TRBV20-1
CASSYQTENYGYTF	TGTGCCAGCAGTTACCAGACAGAGAACTATGGCTACACCTTC	-	-	TRBJ1-2	TRBV6-6
CASSQEVGLNTF	TGTGCCAGCAGCCAAGAGGTGGGCTTGAACACCTTC	-	-	TRBJ1-2	TRBV4-2
CASRMRGSSGNTIYF	TGTGCCAGTAGAATGCGGGGGTCCTCTGGAAACACCATATATTTT	-	-	TRBJ1-3	TRBV19
CASSRRRLAGETQYF	TGTGCCAGCAGCCGACGGAGGCTAGCGGGAGAGACCCAGTACTTC	TRBD2	-	TRBJ2-5	TRBV7-8
CASSLERGRHEQYF	TGCGCCAGCAGCTTGGAAAGGGGGCGACACGAGCAGTACTTC	TRBD1	-	TRBJ2-7	TRBV5-1
CAWTSGSMDTQYF	TGTGCCTGGACTAGCGGGAGTATGGATACGCAGTATTTT	TRBD2	-	TRBJ2-3	TRBV30
CASSLEGGAYEQYF	TGCGCCAGCAGCTTGGAGGGCGGCGCCTACGAGCAGTACTTC	-	-	TRBJ2-7	TRBV5-1
CATSRGGRGHTGELFF	TGTGCCACCAGCAGAGGGGGCAGGGGACACACCGGGGAGCTGTTTTTT	-	-	TRBJ2-2	TRBV15
CASSQTTGTEAFF	TGTGCCAGCAGCCAAACGACTGGGACTGAAGCTTTCTTT	-	-	TRBJ1-1	TRBV7-3
CASSRSRDTEAFF	TGTGCCAGCTCACGCTCCAGGGACACTGAAGCTTTCTTT	-	-	TRBJ1-1	TRBV18
CASSSGTTKQFF	TGTGCCAGCAGTTCCGGGACAACCAAGCAGTTCTTC	-	-	TRBJ2-1	TRBV27
CASSPDQDNQPQHF	TGTGCCAGTAGTCCAGACCAGGACAATCAGCCCCAGCATTTT	-	once	TRBJ1-5	TRBV19
CASSQDWGYEQYF	TGCGCCAGCAGCCAAGACTGGGGCTACGAGCAGTACTTC	-	-	TRBJ2-7	TRBV4-3
CASSQGQVGGVETQYF	TGTGCCAGCAGCCAGGGCCAAGTGGGGGGCGTGGAGACCCAGTACTTC	-	-	TRBJ2-5	TRBV4-2
CATSSGWSYEQYF	TGTGCCACCAGTTCCGGGTGGTCCTACGAGCAGTACTTC	-	-	TRBJ2-7	TRBV15
CASSPQGLGGYGYTF	TGTGCCAGCTCACCCCAGGGGCTAGGTGGCTATGGCTACACCTTC	-	-	TRBJ1-2	TRBV18
CASSPGGDTGELFF	TGTGCCAGCAGCCCCGGGGGGGACACCGGGGAGCTGTTTTTT	TRBD2	-	TRBJ2-2	TRBV7-9
CASSGGHPAQHF	TGTGCCAGCAGTGGGGGCCATCCAGCCCAGCATTTT	-	-	TRBJ1-5	TRBV2
CASGVLNTEAFF	TGTGCCAGTGGAGTCCTGAACACTGAAGCTTTCTTT	-	-	TRBJ1-1	TRBV19
CASSAASYEQYF	TGTGCCAGCTCGGCGGCCTCCTACGAGCAGTACTTC	-	-	TRBJ2-7	TRBV18
CASSYGRGVGNEQFF	TGTGCCAGCAGTTACGGGAGGGGAGTTGGTAATGAGCAGTTCTTC	TRBD2	-	TRBJ2-1	TRBV6-5
CAISQPGQTYGYTF	TGTGCCATCAGTCAACCCGGACAGACCTATGGCTACACCTTC	-	-	TRBJ1-2	TRBV10-3
CSVPLWGGTGELFF	TGCAGCGTGCCTCTGTGGGGGGGCACCGGGGAGCTGTTTTTT	TRBD2	-	TRBJ2-2	TRBV29-1